Listed below are T cell receptor beta chains from one sample, sequenced in a study of blood T cells in healthy people across ages. TCRdb redid the calling of the 5' RACE reads with MiXCR, one entry per CDR3 protein. The sample lists under 2 million distinct CDR3 sequences, 34% occurring once. The sequenced material came from blood. The receptor set was obtained from a woman in her twenties or thirties in good health. The CDR3 runs from the conserved cysteine through the conserved F or W. The D gene is left open where the match is weak. Only part of the rows carry a size: once, few, many, or a class if the clone is expanded.

d_gene: -
abundance: few
j_gene: TRBJ1-5
v_gene: TRBV20-1
CDR3aa: CSAEDEAMYQPQHF
CDR3nt: TGCAGTGCGGAGGACGAGGCAATGTATCAGCCCCAGCATTTT

d_gene: -
abundance: few
j_gene: TRBJ2-5
v_gene: TRBV20-1
CDR3aa: CSADSRETQYF
CDR3nt: TGCAGTGCTGACAGCCGTGAGACCCAGTACTTC

d_gene: TRBD1
abundance: few
j_gene: TRBJ1-2
v_gene: TRBV6-1
CDR3aa: CASIQGPPGTGYGYTF
CDR3nt: TGTGCCAGCATCCAAGGCCCTCCTGGGACAGGCTATGGCTACACCTTC

d_gene: -
abundance: -
j_gene: TRBJ1-1
v_gene: TRBV10-3
CDR3aa: CAISESAPRSTEAFF
CDR3nt: TGTGCCATCAGTGAGTCGGCTCCGCGGAGCACTGAAGCTTTCTTT

d_gene: -
abundance: -
j_gene: TRBJ2-7
v_gene: TRBV2
CDR3aa: CACSGDLRLYEQYF
CDR3nt: TGTGCCTGCAGTGGGGACTTAAGACTATACGAGCAGTACTTC

d_gene: -
abundance: -
j_gene: TRBJ2-3
v_gene: TRBV7-9
CDR3aa: CASSSGPGPDTQYF
CDR3nt: TGTGCCAGCAGCTCGGGACCCGGGCCAGATACGCAGTATTTT

d_gene: TRBD1
abundance: -
j_gene: TRBJ1-2
v_gene: TRBV29-1
CDR3aa: CSVTSTGAFGYTF
CDR3nt: TGCAGCGTTACCTCGACAGGGGCATTTGGCTACACCTTC

d_gene: -
abundance: few
j_gene: TRBJ1-2
v_gene: TRBV7-3
CDR3aa: CASSLFALPSSGGYTF
CDR3nt: TGTGCCAGCAGCCTTTTCGCCCTTCCTTCCAGCGGGGGCTACACCTTC

d_gene: TRBD2
abundance: -
j_gene: TRBJ2-3
v_gene: TRBV18
CDR3aa: CASSPPNSGSTDTQYF
CDR3nt: TGTGCCAGCTCACCACCGAATAGCGGGAGCACAGATACGCAGTATTTT

d_gene: -
abundance: few
j_gene: TRBJ1-2
v_gene: TRBV7-9
CDR3aa: CASTTKTGNYGYTF
CDR3nt: TGTGCCAGCACCACAAAGACGGGAAACTATGGCTACACCTTC

d_gene: -
abundance: few
j_gene: TRBJ2-7
v_gene: TRBV7-2
CDR3aa: CASSWGPGRPGEQYF
CDR3nt: TGTGCCAGCAGCTGGGGACCGGGACGACCGGGCGAGCAGTACTTC

d_gene: TRBD1
abundance: -
j_gene: TRBJ2-3
v_gene: TRBV29-1
CDR3aa: CSVESSRGRGDTQYF
CDR3nt: TGCAGCGTTGAAAGTAGCAGGGGGCGTGGAGATACGCAGTATTTT

d_gene: TRBD2
abundance: -
j_gene: TRBJ2-7
v_gene: TRBV3-1
CDR3aa: CASSSTSGRYEQYF
CDR3nt: TGTGCCAGCAGCTCGACTAGCGGGAGGTACGAGCAGTACTTC

d_gene: -
abundance: -
j_gene: TRBJ2-5
v_gene: TRBV7-3
CDR3aa: CASSQEFQGGPNQETQYF
CDR3nt: TGTGCCAGCAGCCAAGAATTCCAAGGCGGGCCAAACCAAGAGACCCAGTACTTC

d_gene: TRBD2
abundance: -
j_gene: TRBJ2-3
v_gene: TRBV20-1
CDR3aa: CSASTTTSGGTSTDTQYF
CDR3nt: TGCAGTGCTAGCACCACGACTAGCGGGGGCACTAGCACAGATACGCAGTATTTT

d_gene: TRBD1
abundance: -
j_gene: TRBJ1-1
v_gene: TRBV20-1
CDR3aa: CSARGQGETNTEAFF
CDR3nt: TGCAGTGCCAGAGGACAGGGGGAAACGAACACTGAAGCTTTCTTT

d_gene: -
abundance: -
j_gene: TRBJ1-2
v_gene: TRBV5-1
CDR3aa: CASSSPGEDVYGYTF
CDR3nt: TGCGCCAGCAGCTCCCCCGGGGAGGACGTTTATGGCTACACCTTC

d_gene: -
abundance: -
j_gene: TRBJ1-2
v_gene: TRBV9
CDR3aa: CASSVDGRYYYGYTF
CDR3nt: TGTGCCAGCAGCGTAGACGGGAGGTACTACTATGGCTACACCTTC